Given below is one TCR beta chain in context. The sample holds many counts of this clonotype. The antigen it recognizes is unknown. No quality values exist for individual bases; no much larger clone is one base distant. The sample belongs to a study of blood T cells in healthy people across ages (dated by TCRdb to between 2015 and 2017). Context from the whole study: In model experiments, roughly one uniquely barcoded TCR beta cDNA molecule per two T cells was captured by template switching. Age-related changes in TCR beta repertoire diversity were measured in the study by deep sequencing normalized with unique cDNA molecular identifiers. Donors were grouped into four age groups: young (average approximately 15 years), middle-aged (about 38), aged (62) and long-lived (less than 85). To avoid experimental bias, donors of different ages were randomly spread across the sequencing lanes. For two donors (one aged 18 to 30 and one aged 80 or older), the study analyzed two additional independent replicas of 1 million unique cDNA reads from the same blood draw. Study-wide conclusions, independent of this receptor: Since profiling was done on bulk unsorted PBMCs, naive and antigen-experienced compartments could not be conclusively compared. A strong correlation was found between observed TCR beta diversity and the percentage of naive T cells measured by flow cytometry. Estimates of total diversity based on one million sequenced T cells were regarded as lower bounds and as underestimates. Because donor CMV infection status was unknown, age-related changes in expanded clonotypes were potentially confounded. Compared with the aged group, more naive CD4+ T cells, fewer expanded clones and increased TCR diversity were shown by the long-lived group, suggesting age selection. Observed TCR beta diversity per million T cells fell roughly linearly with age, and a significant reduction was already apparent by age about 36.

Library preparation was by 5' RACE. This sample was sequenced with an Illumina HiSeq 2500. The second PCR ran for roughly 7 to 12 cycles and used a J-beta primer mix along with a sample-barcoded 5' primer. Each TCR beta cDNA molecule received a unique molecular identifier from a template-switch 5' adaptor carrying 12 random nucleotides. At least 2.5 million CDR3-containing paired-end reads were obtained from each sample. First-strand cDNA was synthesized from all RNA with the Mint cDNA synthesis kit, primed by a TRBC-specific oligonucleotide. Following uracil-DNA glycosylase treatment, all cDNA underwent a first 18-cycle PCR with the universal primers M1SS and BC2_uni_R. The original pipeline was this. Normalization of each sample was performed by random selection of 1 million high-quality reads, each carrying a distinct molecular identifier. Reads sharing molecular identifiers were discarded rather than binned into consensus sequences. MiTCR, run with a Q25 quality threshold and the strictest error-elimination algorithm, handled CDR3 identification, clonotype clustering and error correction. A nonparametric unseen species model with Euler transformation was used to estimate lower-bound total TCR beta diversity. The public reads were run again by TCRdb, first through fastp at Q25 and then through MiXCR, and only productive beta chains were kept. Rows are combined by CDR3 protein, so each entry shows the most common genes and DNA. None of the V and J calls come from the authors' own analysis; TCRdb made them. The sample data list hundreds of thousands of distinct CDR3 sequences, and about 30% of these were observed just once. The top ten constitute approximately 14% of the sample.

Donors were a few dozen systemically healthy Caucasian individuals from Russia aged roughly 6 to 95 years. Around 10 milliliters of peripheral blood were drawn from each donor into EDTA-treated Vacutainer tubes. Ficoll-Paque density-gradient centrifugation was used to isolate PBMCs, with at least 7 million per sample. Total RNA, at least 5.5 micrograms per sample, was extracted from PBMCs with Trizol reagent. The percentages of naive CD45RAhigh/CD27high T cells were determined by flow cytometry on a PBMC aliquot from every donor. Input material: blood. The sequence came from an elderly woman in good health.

The CDR3: CASSSPLHNEQFF. The DNA sequence is given as TGTGCCAGCAGTTCCCCCCTCCACAATGAGCAGTTCTTC. The V and J segments used are TRBV28 and TRBJ2-1; the D gene identity is not certain. The junction shows trimming of 4 bases on V and 5 bases on J, plus 9 bases between the germline ends. The CDR3 measures 13 amino acids from cysteine to phenylalanine. Only the CDR3 part of the read is kept: 39 bases, read in frame from the first base. CDR1 is given as MDHEN and CDR2 as SYDVKM, both from the germline V gene.